The 29 T cell receptor beta chains below all came from one sample that was sequenced in a study of PD-L1 blockade in urothelial cancer. Specified time point: peripheral blood 6 weeks after treatment start. Sequencing used immunoSEQ multiplex PCR; TCRdb keeps in-frame clones, though not all of them. The sample records about 91,000 clones, less than 85% being singletons. The sequencing used PBMCs, collected around atezolizumab (anti-PD-L1) treatment. Receptor source: a man between 70 and 80 years old with urothelial cancer.

V usage is TRBV19 and J usage is TRBJ1-3; D is unresolved. Germline-derived CDR1 and CDR2 are LNHDA and SQIVND (reference sequence). CDR3 size: 13 residues. V was pared by 6 bases and J by 0 bases, with 6 bases between. The CDR3 DNA reads as TGTGCCAGTAGGTTATTCTCTGGAAACACCATATATTTT. As protein: CASRLFSGNTIYF.

The count of this clone is one. This chain uses TRBV21-1 with TRBJ2-7; TRBD2, as called in the table, went unchecked against the DNA. TRBV21-1 is designated a pseudogene. This CDR3 comprises 12 residues. The CDR3 bases are TGTGCCAGCAAGCAAGGTCGGGGCGAGCAGTACTTC. Translation gives CASKQGRGEQYF.

The chain carries TRBV25-1 and TRBJ2-4; weak D call: TRBD2 (6 bases). The V gene lost 4 bases and the J gene lost 1 base, with 8 bases spanning the gap. CDR3 length: 14 residues. Germline CDR1 reads MGHDK; CDR2 reads SYGVNS. The chain's CDR3 is CASSGGEAKNIQYF. The CDR3 bases are TGTGCCAGCAGTGGGGGGGAGGCCAAAAACATTCAGTACTTC.

A few counts support this clone. V and J are TRBV9 and TRBJ2-3, with TRBD2 as a possible D gene (6 bases). The germline V gene has CDR1 SGDLS and CDR2 YYNGEE. The CDR3 is 15 residues long. The ends were cut back, 4 bases at V and 0 bases at J, with 12 bases in the middle. The CDR3 loop reads CASSYAGTSTDTQYF. The CDR3 nucleotides read TGTGCCAGCAGCTACGCCGGGACTAGCACAGATACGCAGTATTTT.

The J gene is TRBJ2-7, the V gene TRBV10-3, with 11 positions matching TRBD2. Germline lookup yields CDR1 ENHRY and CDR2 SYGVKD. The CDR3 extends over 18 amino acids. J lost 2 bases, V lost 6 bases, and 15 bases had no gene match. The CDR3 reads CAISRGGTSGKRPYEQYF. The CDR3 nucleotides read TGTGCCATCAGCCGGGGGGGGACTAGCGGCAAGCGGCCCTACGAGCAGTACTTC.

The chain uses TRBV4-2 and TRBJ2-7; the D is unclear. Germline values: CDR1 LGHNA, CDR2 YNFKEQ. This CDR3 comprises 13 residues. Between the trimmed V and J ends, which lost 3 bases and 2 bases, there was a span of 8 bases. The CDR3 sequence: CASSQLRTYEQYF. The CDR3 nucleotides are TGTGCCAGCAGCCAGTTGCGAACCTACGAGCAGTACTTC.

The genes are TRBV11-2 and TRBJ1-1, with TRBD1 matching 8 bases. Germline V gives CDR1 SGHAT, CDR2 FQNNGV. CDR3 length: 16 residues. V trimming: 2 bases; J trimming: 1 base; junction bases outside the gene matches: 6. The CDR3 coding sequence is TGTGCCAGCAGCTTATGGACAGGGCTGAGGAACACTGAAGCTTTCTTT. Translated: CASSLWTGLRNTEAFF.

In nucleotides, the CDR3 is TGTGCCAGCTCACCACCATCAGGGCCTGGAAACACCATATATTTT. Translation: CASSPPSGPGNTIYF. This rearrangement joins TRBV18 to TRBJ1-3, with D tentatively TRBD1 (5 bases). This CDR3 has 15 residues. In germline, CDR1 is KGHSH, CDR2 LQKENI. V lost 0 bases and J lost 2, with 8 bases in between.

The rearrangement uses TRBV2 and TRBJ1-2; TRBD1 is a possible D gene (6 bases). Trimming took 6 bases from V and 2 from J, leaving 13 bases between them. Germline V gene data show CDR1 as SNHLY and CDR2 as FYNNEI. CDR3 length: 14 amino acids. CDR3: CASSFQQGNYGYTF. In DNA, the CDR3 is TGTGCCAGCAGCTTCCAACAGGGCAACTATGGCTACACCTTC. The variable domain in full, completed from reference TRBV2 and TRBJ1-2, reads EPEVTQTPSHQVTQMGQEVILRCVPISNHLYFYWYRQILGQKVEFLVSFYNNEISEKSEIFDDQFSVERPDGSNFTLKIRSTKLEDSAMYFCASSFQQGNYGYTFGSGTRLTVV.

Only one count was recorded for this clone. In DNA, the CDR3 is TGCGCCAGCAGTCATTTTCACTACGAGCAGTACTTC. Protein product: CASSHFHYEQYF. V and J are TRBV23-1 and TRBJ2-7, with D unresolved. TRBV23-1 is an ORF for which the function is uncertain. The CDR3 extends over 12 amino acids. The germline V and J ends were trimmed by 3 bases and 3 bases, with 6 bases remaining between them.

The chain employs TRBV5-4 and TRBJ2-2; D possibly corresponds to TRBD1 (6 bases). The germline V gene encodes CDR1 SGHNT and CDR2 YYREEE (reference sequence). The length of the CDR3 is 13 residues. V lost 2 bases and J lost 7, with 9 bases in between. This CDR3 is CASSLGQIGELFF. CDR3 nucleotides: TGTGCCAGCAGCTTAGGACAGATCGGGGAGCTGTTTTTT.

The chain employs TRBV27 and TRBJ2-1; 7 positions match TRBD1. Germline V gene data show CDR1 as MNHEY and CDR2 as SMNVEV (reference sequence). Trimming took 6 bases from V and 6 from J; bases not matched to a gene: 11. The CDR3 spans 15 residues. CDR3 bases: TGTGCCAGCAGCCCTAAAGTGACAGGGTTCAATGAGCAGTTCTTC. Its protein is CASSPKVTGFNEQFF.

This clone was found once. V is TRBV2 and J is TRBJ1-1; D possibly corresponds to TRBD1 (6 bases). The germline V and J ends were trimmed by 6 bases and 0 bases, with 14 bases remaining between them. Germline CDR1 and CDR2: SNHLY and FYNNEI. The CDR3 consists of 15 residues. The CDR3 DNA follows: TGTGCCAGCAGCCAGGGGTTAAGGATGAACACTGAAGCTTTCTTT. It translates to CASSQGLRMNTEAFF.

V is TRBV7-2 and J is TRBJ2-6; D not resolved. V was clipped by 5 bases and J by 0 bases, with 8 bases between them. The CDR3 contains 15 residues. Per germline, CDR1 SGHTA and CDR2 FQGNSA. The CDR3 is CASSRLSSGANVLTF. The CDR3 bases are TGTGCCAGCAGCCGTCTTAGCTCTGGGGCCAACGTCCTGACTTTC. Full variable domain (rest looked up from reference TRBV7-2 and TRBJ2-6): GAGVSQSPSNKVTEKGKDVELRCDPISGHTALYWYRQSLGQGLEFLIYFQGNSAPDKSGLPSDRFSAERTGGSVSTLTIQRTQQEDSAVYLCASSRLSSGANVLTFGAGSRLTVL.

The rearrangement links TRBV4-1 to TRBJ1-5; 7 bases fit TRBD1. Germline CDR1 and CDR2: MGHRA and YSYEKL. The CDR3 contains 15 residues. With V trimmed by 2 bases and J by 5 bases, 6 bases remained unmatched. In nucleotides, the CDR3 is TGCGCCAGCAGCCAAACGACAGGGACTTATCAGCCCCAGCATTTT. It encodes CASSQTTGTYQPQHF.

V is TRBV27 and J is TRBJ1-1; possibly TRBD1 for D (5 bases). The CDR3 runs 13 residues. CDR1 MNHEY and CDR2 SMNVEV come from the germline V gene (reference sequence). Trimming took off 6 bases at V and 3 bases at J, with 11 bases between the two ends. The CDR3 DNA follows: TGTGCCAGCAGGTGGGGCAGAGACACTGAAGCTTTCTTT. It translates to CASRWGRDTEAFF.

The CDR3 nucleotides are TGTGCCAGCAGCACCACTAGCGCGAACACCGGGGAGCTGTTTTTT. Protein sequence: CASSTTSANTGELFF. The chain has TRBV7-2 and TRBJ2-2, with 7 bases aligning to TRBD2. J gave up 0 bases and V 5 bases, and 3 bases lay outside the gene matches. Germline CDR1 reads SGHTA; CDR2 reads FQGNSA. The CDR3 is made up of 15 amino acids.

J is TRBJ2-1 and V is TRBV19; tentatively, D is TRBD2 (5 bases). Trimming stripped 2 bases from V and 5 bases from J, with 13 bases between. Germline CDR1 is LNHDA and CDR2 is SQIVND (reference sequence). The CDR3 has 15 residues. This CDR3 is CASSIIGVLDNEQFF. The CDR3 coding sequence is TGTGCCAGTAGTATAATCGGGGTCCTCGACAATGAGCAGTTCTTC.

The rearrangement links TRBV9 to TRBJ1-2, with D hard to call. V was pared by 0 bases and J by 6 bases, with 9 bases between. Germline V lookup: CDR1 SGDLS, CDR2 YYNGEE. The CDR3 totals 13 residues. In nucleotides, the CDR3 is TGTGCCAGCAGCGTAGGAGGGATTGATGGCTACACCTTC. Translating gives CASSVGGIDGYTF.

The chain has TRBV19 and TRBJ2-3; 7 bases fit TRBD2. The CDR3 sequence is 15 residues long. Germline assignment: CDR1 LNHDA and CDR2 SQIVND (reference sequence). Trimming cost V 4 bases and J 1 base; bases outside gene matches: 5. The CDR3 DNA reads as TGTGCCAGTAGTAATGTTCTAGCGGGCACAGATACGCAGTATTTT. Its translation is CASSNVLAGTDTQYF.

The chain employs TRBV4-1 and TRBJ2-7; tentative D call: TRBD1 (6 bases). This CDR3 region has 14 residues. Between the trimmed V and J ends, which lost 1 base and 7 bases, there was a span of 14 bases. Germline assignment: CDR1 MGHRA and CDR2 YSYEKL. The CDR3 bases are TGCGCCAGCAGCCAAGGGATAGGGGGTTGGGAGCAGTACTTC. It encodes CASSQGIGGWEQYF.

This clone has only one observation. The rearrangement joins TRBV5-4 to TRBJ2-7; 8 bases are a match to TRBD1. The germline V gene has CDR1 SGHNT and CDR2 YYREEE (reference sequence). There are 13 residues in the CDR3. V lost 2 bases and J lost 5; bases outside the gene matches: 3. CDR3 sequence: CASSFGDRNEQYF. The DNA of the CDR3 is TGTGCCAGCAGCTTCGGGGACAGGAACGAGCAGTACTTC.

The rearrangement uses TRBV19 and TRBJ1-3, with D hard to call. The CDR3 runs to 14 residues. V lost 3 bases to trimming and J lost 1 base, with 7 bases between them. CDR1 LNHDA and CDR2 SQIVND come from the germline V gene (reference sequence). CDR3 DNA: TGTGCCAGTAGTATTTCGGTGTCTGGAAACACCATATATTTT. Translating it yields CASSISVSGNTIYF.

This CDR3 reads CASSQGTGGKNIQYF. The CDR3 region has the DNA TGTGCCAGCAGCCAAGGGACAGGGGGCAAAAACATTCAGTACTTC. This rearrangement joins TRBV4-2 to TRBJ2-4, with 10 bases aligning to TRBD1. The V segment lost 1 base and the J segment 3 bases; nucleotides outside the gene matches: 0. The CDR3 sequence is 15 residues long. Germline V gives CDR1 LGHNA, CDR2 YNFKEQ.

V gene TRBV11-2 combines with J gene TRBJ2-5; 8 bases line up with TRBD1. This CDR3 comprises 14 residues. Germline-derived CDR1 and CDR2 are SGHAT and FQNNGV. V lost 0 bases, J lost 4 bases, and 1 base stayed unmatched. CDR3 residues: CASSLETGAETQYF. As DNA, the CDR3 is TGTGCCAGCAGCTTAGAGACAGGGGCAGAGACCCAGTACTTC. Full variable domain (rest looked up from reference TRBV11-2 and TRBJ2-5): EAGVAQSPRYKIIEKRQSVAFWCNPISGHATLYWYQQILGQGPKLLIQFQNNGVVDDSQLPKDRFSAERLKGVDSTLKIQPAKLEDSAVYLCASSLETGAETQYFGPGTRLLVL.

CDR3 in DNA: TGTGCCAGCAGCCTACCGGGACAGGGATCAGGAGAAAAACTGTTTTTT. The encoded protein is CASSLPGQGSGEKLFF. This chain connects TRBV7-2 to TRBJ1-4; 9 nucleotides match TRBD1. The CDR3 is made up of 16 amino acids. Looked up from germline, CDR1 is SGHTA and CDR2 is FQGNSA. V dropped 5 bases and J dropped 8; count of bases not matched to a gene: 12.

V gene TRBV11-2 combines with J gene TRBJ2-7; D is undetermined. There are 14 residues in the CDR3. The V end was cut by 2 bases, the J end by 4 bases, with 12 bases between. The V gene's germline CDR1 is SGHAT and CDR2 FQNNGV. This chain's CDR3 is CASSLSLDTYEQYF. In DNA, the CDR3 is TGTGCCAGCAGCTTAAGTCTAGATACTTACGAGCAGTACTTC.

This chain connects TRBV7-3 to TRBJ2-2; tentative D call: TRBD1 (6 bases). The V gene's germline CDR1 is SGHTA and CDR2 FQGTGA. Trimming took off 6 bases at V and 1 base at J, with 18 bases between the two ends. The CDR3 has 17 amino acids. DNA of the CDR3: TGTGCCAGCAGTCATGCAGGGGAGAGGGTGAACACCGGGGAGCTGTTTTTT. The encoded protein is CASSHAGERVNTGELFF.

This clone was seen only once. The V gene is TRBV10-3, the J gene TRBJ2-3, with 9 nucleotides matching TRBD2. In germline, CDR1 is ENHRY, CDR2 SYGVKD. The V segment lost 8 bases and the J segment 0 bases; nucleotides outside the gene matches: 12. The CDR3 extends over 17 amino acids. The CDR3 loop reads CAISAASGEHSTDTQYF. The CDR3 DNA reads TGTGCCATCTCGGCCGCTAGCGGGGAACATAGCACAGATACGCAGTATTTT.